This T cell receptor beta chain was recovered during a study of blood T cell repertoires in COVID-19. On the study more broadly: Spain, Italy and the United States supplied samples that represented acute and convalescent COVID-19.

Germline CDR1 reads LNHDA; CDR2 reads SQIVND (reference sequence). Losses at the gene ends were 6 bases for V and 7 bases for J; bases not matched to a gene: 1. This CDR3 region has 12 residues. The table lists this clone with a few counts. This sample includes further DNA sequences coding for the same CDR3. Authors' analysis steps: Cell counts per sample came from amplifying reference gene primers. Measured with immunoSEQ multiplex PCR; TCRdb has only the in-frame clones, and not every one. For V, J and clone size, that table is used; D and trimming come from the DNA. Found here are 150,000 to 200,000 clones, roughly 85% of them singletons; the top ten hold about 3.3%.

Sequenced sample: peripheral blood. The V gene is TRBV19, the J gene TRBJ1-5; 9 bases match TRBD1. This sequence was found in a human donor with acute or convalescent COVID-19. The donor label of this sample is uncertain. The CDR3 DNA is TGTGCCAGTAGGACAGGGGGACAGCCCCAGCATTTT. Translated, it gives CASRTGGQPQHF.